The 14 T cell receptor beta chains given below trace back to one sample, sequenced in a study of shared clonotypes between healthy human individuals. Repertoires were generated with immunoSEQ multiplex PCR, while TCRdb's copy carries only in-frame clones and drops some. The table has roughly 720,000 clones, about 90% seen once. Sequenced sample: memory CD8+ T cells from PBMCs. The sample's subset: CD45RO+ cells pooled with CCR7-negative TemRA cells. These receptors were taken from a man aged 18 to 35 in good health. Some clones in this sample may be carry-over from other donors' samples.

The gene calls are TRBV28 and TRBJ1-4, with a tentative D call TRBD1 (5 bases). The V and J ends lost 3 bases and 8 bases respectively, with 13 bases between them. The CDR3 runs 14 residues. In germline, CDR1 is MDHEN, CDR2 SYDVKM. The CDR3 reads CASSLGTSGEKLFF. In DNA form, the CDR3 reads TGTGCCAGCAGTTTGGGGACGTCGGGAGAAAAACTGTTTTTT. The variable domain in full, completed from reference TRBV28 and TRBJ1-4, reads DVKVTQSSRYLVKRTGEKVFLECVQDMDHENMFWYRQDPGLGLRLIYFSYDVKMKEKGDIPEGYSVSREKKERFSLILESASTNQTSMYLCASSLGTSGEKLFFGSGTQLSVL.

This clone was recorded only once. The chain couples TRBV11-2 to TRBJ2-3, with 8 nucleotides matching TRBD1. Germline lookup yields CDR1 SGHAT and CDR2 FQNNGV. V lost 6 bases to trimming and J lost 5 bases; unmatched junction nucleotides: 10. This CDR3 contains 15 residues. CDR3 sequence: CASRPRQGQVDTQYF. The DNA of the CDR3 is TGTGCCAGCAGACCCCGACAGGGGCAAGTAGATACGCAGTATTTT.

This chain links TRBV9 with TRBJ2-3; D is uncertain. V was clipped by 2 bases and J by 0 bases, with 10 bases between them. This CDR3 has 15 residues. Per germline, CDR1 SGDLS and CDR2 YYNGEE. CDR3 in amino acids: CASSVQTTSTDTQYF. The CDR3 bases are TGTGCCAGCAGCGTCCAGACAACTAGCACAGATACGCAGTATTTT. The entire variable domain, with the rest obtained from reference TRBV9 and TRBJ2-3, is as follows: DSGVTQTPKHLITATGQRVTLRCSPRSGDLSVYWYQQSLDQGLQFLIQYYNGEERAKGNILERFSAQQFPDLHSELNLSSLELGDSALYFCASSVQTTSTDTQYFGPGTRLTVL.

The genes are TRBV2 and TRBJ2-7; D is possibly TRBD1 (5 bases). The CDR3 runs 15 residues. Trimming pared 1 base from V and 3 bases from J, leaving 13 bases between. The germline CDR1 and CDR2 sequences are SNHLY and FYNNEI. The CDR3, as DNA: TGTGCCAGCAGTGAAGAAGGACAACTTAACTACGAGCAGTACTTC. Translating it yields CASSEEGQLNYEQYF.

This clone appeared once. The chain is built from TRBV7-9 and TRBJ2-3; D gene uncertain. V dropped 5 bases and J dropped 0 bases, with 18 bases sitting between them. The CDR3 length is 17 residues. Germline CDR1 reads SEHNR; CDR2 reads FQNEAQ (reference sequence). In DNA form, the CDR3 reads TGTGCCAGCAGCCCACCCCGGGCAGGTCCAAGCACAGATACGCAGTATTTT. This translates into CASSPPRAGPSTDTQYF.

This rearrangement joins TRBV30 to TRBJ1-2; 11 bases are shared with TRBD1. This CDR3 comprises 16 residues. Germline CDR1 GTSNPN, CDR2 SVGIG (reference sequence). Trimming cost V 0 bases and J 2 bases; bases outside gene matches: 5. The CDR3 loop is CAWSVDGTGGNYGYTF. The DNA of the CDR3 is TGTGCCTGGAGTGTAGACGGGACAGGGGGGAACTATGGCTACACCTTC.

V gene TRBV28 combines with J gene TRBJ2-7; the D gene could be TRBD1 or TRBD2 (6 bases each). V lost 5 bases and J 2 bases, leaving 19 bases between the germline ends. This CDR3 region has 16 residues. Germline V gene data show CDR1 as MDHEN and CDR2 as SYDVKM. CDR3 region: CASSTVAERGAYEQYF. As DNA, the CDR3 is TGTGCCAGCAGTACCGTCGCGGAAAGGGGGGCCTACGAGCAGTACTTC.

The CDR3 is CASSAPLLGAARYTF. CDR3 nucleotides: TGTGCCAGCAGCGCCCCTCTCCTTGGGGCCGCACGCTACACCTTC. The rearrangement joins TRBV9 to TRBJ1-2; TRBD1 is a possible D gene (5 bases). The V gene lost 3 bases and the J gene lost 9 bases, with 21 bases spanning the gap. This CDR3 is 15 amino acids long. Germline CDR1 reads SGDLS; CDR2 reads YYNGEE.

The chain is built from TRBV6-5 and TRBJ2-7; TRBD1 might be the D (5 bases). Trimming pared 6 bases from V and 2 bases from J, leaving 14 bases between. Germline loops: CDR1 MNHEY, CDR2 SVGAGI. The CDR3 extends over 14 amino acids. CDR3 nucleotide sequence: TGTGCCAGCAGACTGGGCAGGGTCACCTACGAGCAGTACTTC. Translated: CASRLGRVTYEQYF.

V is TRBV4-1 and J is TRBJ2-7, with D unresolved. V was trimmed by 4 bases and J by 4 bases, leaving 11 bases between them. Germline CDR1 reads MGHRA; CDR2 reads YSYEKL. This CDR3 region has 13 residues. The CDR3 coding sequence is TGCGCCAGCAGCCCGAGCCCACAGTACGAGCAGTACTTC. Protein sequence: CASSPSPQYEQYF.

The chain uses TRBV9 and TRBJ2-3; weak D call: TRBD1 (5 bases). This CDR3 has 14 residues. V gave up 4 bases and J gave up 1 base, with 10 bases separating them. Germline CDR1 and CDR2: SGDLS and YYNGEE. The CDR3 bases are TGTGCCAGCAGCTCGGGCAGGGGCACAGATACGCAGTATTTT. Its translation is CASSSGRGTDTQYF. Complete variable domain (other parts from reference TRBV9 and TRBJ2-3): DSGVTQTPKHLITATGQRVTLRCSPRSGDLSVYWYQQSLDQGLQFLIQYYNGEERAKGNILERFSAQQFPDLHSELNLSSLELGDSALYFCASSSGRGTDTQYFGPGTRLTVL.

The rearrangement links TRBV27 to TRBJ2-7, with D tentatively TRBD2 (6 bases). The CDR3 sequence is 16 residues long. The V end lost 5 bases, the J end lost 0 bases, and 17 bases lay between the germline ends. Germline CDR1 is MNHEY and CDR2 is SMNVEV (reference sequence). DNA of the CDR3: TGTGCCAGCAGTCCCTCGGGACTTCCCGCCTCCTACGAGCAGTACTTC. It yields the protein CASSPSGLPASYEQYF.

The chain combines TRBV29-1 with TRBJ2-5, with D possibly TRBD2 on 6 matching bases. The closer fit of TRBJ2-7 to the DNA end suggests the J call may be wrong. CDR3 length: 14 amino acids. Germline CDR1 is SQVTM and CDR2 is ANQGSEA. The CDR3 DNA reads TGCAGCGCACTAGGGTCCGGGAGTCGTTACGAGCAGTACTTC. Encoded protein: CSALGSGSRYEQYF.

In DNA, the CDR3 is TGTGCCAGCAGCGCCCGGACTAGCGGGGGTAACAATGAGCAGTTCTTC. Its translation: CASSARTSGGNNEQFF. The chain combines TRBV9 with TRBJ2-1; 13 bases align to TRBD2. The CDR3 runs 16 residues. With V trimmed by 3 bases and J by 5 bases, 5 bases remained unmatched. Germline CDR1 is SGDLS and CDR2 is YYNGEE.